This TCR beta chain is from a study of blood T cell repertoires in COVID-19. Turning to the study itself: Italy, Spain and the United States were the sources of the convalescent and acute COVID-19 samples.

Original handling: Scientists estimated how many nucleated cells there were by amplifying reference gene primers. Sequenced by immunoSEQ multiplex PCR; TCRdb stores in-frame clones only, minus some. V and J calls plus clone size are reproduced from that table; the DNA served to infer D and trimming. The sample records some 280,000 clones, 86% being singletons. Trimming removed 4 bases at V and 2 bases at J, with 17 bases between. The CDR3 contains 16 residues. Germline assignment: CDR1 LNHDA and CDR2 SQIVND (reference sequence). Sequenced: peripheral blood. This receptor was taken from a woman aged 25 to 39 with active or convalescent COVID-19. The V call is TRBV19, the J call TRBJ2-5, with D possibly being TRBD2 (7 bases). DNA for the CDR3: TGTGCCAGTAGTAAAGCAAAGGGGGGGCTACAAGAGACCCAGTACTTC. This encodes CASSKAKGGLQETQYF. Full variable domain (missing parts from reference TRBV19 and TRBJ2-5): DGGITQSPKYLFRKEGQNVTLSCEQNLNHDAMYWYRQDPGQGLRLIYYSQIVNDFQKGDIAEGYSVSREKKESFPLTVTSAQKNPTAFYLCASSKAKGGLQETQYFGPGTRLLVL.